Sequencing of this TCR beta chain was carried out in a study of lymphopenia after photon versus proton radiotherapy. Germline lookup yields CDR1 SGHDT and CDR2 YYEEEE. CDR3 length: 15 residues. Deletions cut 0 bases from V and 3 bases from J, with 13 bases between. Remarks on this clone: The target antigen is unknown.

Sequenced by immunoSEQ multiplex PCR; TCRdb stores in-frame clones only, minus some. The sample yields 55,000 to 85,000 clones, 85% to 95% seen once. Regarding the study as a whole: Better survival with proton therapy was suggested as possible, not demonstrated. Post-nadir diversity loss with photons came from oligoclonal expansion, particularly CD8+ Temra cells. Photon-treated patients lost naive T cells and TCR diversity; proton-treated stayed stable.

The chain joins TRBV5-6 to TRBJ2-7; D might be TRBD2 (6 bases). This sample comprised peripheral blood, obtained from a patient treated with photon-based radiotherapy. This clonotype originated in a middle-aged woman with cholangiocarcinoma. The CDR3 bases are TGTGCCAGCAGCTTGGTTGCCGGGACTGGCTACGAGCAGTACTTC. Encoded protein: CASSLVAGTGYEQYF.